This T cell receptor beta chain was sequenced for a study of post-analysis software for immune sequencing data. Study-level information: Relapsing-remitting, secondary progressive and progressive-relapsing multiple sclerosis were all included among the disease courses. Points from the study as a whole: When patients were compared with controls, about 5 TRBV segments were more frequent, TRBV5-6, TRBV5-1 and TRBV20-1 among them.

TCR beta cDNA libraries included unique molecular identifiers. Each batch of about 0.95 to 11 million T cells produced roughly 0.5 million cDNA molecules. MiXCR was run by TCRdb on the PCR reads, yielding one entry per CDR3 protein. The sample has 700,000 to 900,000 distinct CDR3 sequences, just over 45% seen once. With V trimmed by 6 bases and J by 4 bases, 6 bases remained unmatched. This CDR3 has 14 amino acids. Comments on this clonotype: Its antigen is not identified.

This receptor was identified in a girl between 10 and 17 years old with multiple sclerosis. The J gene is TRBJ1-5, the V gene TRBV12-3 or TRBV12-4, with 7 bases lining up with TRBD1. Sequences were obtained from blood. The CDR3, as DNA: TGTGCCAGCAGCCCCCGGGACAGAAATCAGCCCCAGCATTTT. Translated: CASSPRDRNQPQHF.